This entry features one TCR beta chain sequence. The naive CD8 population came from CD45RO-negative cells selected for CCR7, without terminally differentiated effector memory CD45RA+ cells. The assay used deep level. Every immunoSEQ plate was one replicate of a subset's evenly spread DNA. TCRdb's table, derived via immunoSEQ multiplex PCR, lists solely in-frame clones and lacks some. Of about 2 million clones in the sample, roughly 94% were seen once. The CDR3 is 13 residues long. Looked up from germline, CDR1 is SGHAT and CDR2 is FQNNGV. V lost 5 bases and J 2 bases, leaving 10 bases between the germline ends. This specimen belongs to a study of shared clonotypes between healthy human individuals.

V gene TRBV11-2 combines with J gene TRBJ2-7, with a possible D match to TRBD2 (5 bases). Sequenced input: naive CD8+ T cells sorted from blood. The TCR originated in a man aged 18 to 35 in good health. CDR3 protein: CASSQGLTYEQYF. The CDR3 nucleotides are TGTGCCAGCAGCCAAGGACTGACCTACGAGCAGTACTTC. Looking up the rest from reference TRBV11-2 and TRBJ2-7 gives the full variable domain: EAGVAQSPRYKIIEKRQSVAFWCNPISGHATLYWYQQILGQGPKLLIQFQNNGVVDDSQLPKDRFSAERLKGVDSTLKIQPAKLEDSAVYLCASSQGLTYEQYFGPGTRLTVT.